Listed below are T cell receptor beta chains from one sample, sequenced in a study of tumor-infiltrating lymphocytes in primary liver carcinoma. TCRdb re-derived calls from the multiplex PCR reads in MiXCR, one entry per CDR3 protein. The sample has about 96,000 distinct CDR3 sequences, roughly 70% seen once. Sequencing used tumor-adjacent normal liver tissue. These receptors were collected from a man aged 40-49 years with primary liver carcinoma and hepatitis B virus infection. The conserved cysteine and the conserved F or W are not part of the CDR3 here. The order of the fields is V gene, J gene, clone size, CDR3 protein. The size field is filled for only some rows; it gives once, few, many or a size class.

>TRBV29-1|NA|NA
SVGTGGYKEQY
>TRBV11-1|TRBJ2-7|medium-sized
ASSFRIGDEQY
>TRBV11-2|TRBJ2-1|NA
ASSSVAGSNEQF
>TRBV11-2|TRBJ2-7|NA
ASSLVQQRGRLSYEQY
>TRBV29-1|TRBJ2-5|NA
SFAQGLGETHY
>TRBV11-2|TRBJ1-5|NA
ASNLWGGNQPHH
>TRBV4-1|TRBJ2-1|NA
ANSHLVAGQGAINSYNEQF
>TRBV10-3|TRBJ1-2|NA
DISEGLVGYT
>TRBV6-1|TRBJ2-2|NA
TSTLQGAETEELF
>TRBV6-5|TRBJ1-5|NA
ASSRTGGAQPRH
>TRBV7-9|TRBJ2-5|few
ASSDAYETQY
>TRBV11-2|TRBJ2-7|NA
ASKAWIAGMHHEQY
>TRBV6-1|TRBJ2-3|NA
ASSEPAGGTDTEY
>TRBV5-1|TRBJ2-3|NA
TSRPSGSDTDTQY
>TRBV10-2|TRBJ2-1|many
ASRLAGDNEQF
>TRBV2|TRBJ2-2|NA
ARSEGQVGELF
>TRBV11-2|TRBJ2-7|NA
DSSFTGLGIHEQY
>TRBV5-6|TRBJ2-7|NA
ASNDRDTSYKQY
>TRBV6-2/TRBV6-3|TRBJ2-3|NA
ASSYFNPRRTDRQY
>TRBV13|TRBJ2-3|many
ASSPHVVSPSPDTQY